This entry concerns a single T cell receptor beta chain. No antigen is known for it. The source of the sample is a study of T-cell memory formation after mild COVID-19. Findings of the study overall: Clonal second-wave expansions that peaked on day 37 had unconfirmed SARS-CoV-2 specificity.

The V and J ends lost 5 bases and 0 bases, in that order; junction bases with no gene match: 5. The CDR3 has 16 amino acids. Per germline, CDR1 PRHDT and CDR2 FYEKMQ (reference sequence). 5'RACE with constant-segment primers yielded barcoded, UMI-tagged TCR alpha and TCR beta cDNA libraries. From the 5' RACE reads, TCRdb called clonotypes with MiXCR, one entry per CDR3 protein. This sample carries fewer than 450,000 distinct CDR3 sequences, approximately 24% of them seen once, and the ten largest clones take 7% to 9.5%. The chain recombines TRBV13 with TRBJ2-7; 12 positions match TRBD2. This TCR was sampled from an adult woman who had mild COVID-19 (a few samples of this study predate the infection). Cell type and time point are not known. Material for sequencing was PBMCs or a T cell subset sorted from them (not recorded which). The CDR3 sequence is CASSVRLAGDSYEQYF. In DNA form, the CDR3 reads TGTGCCAGCAGCGTGAGACTAGCGGGAGACTCCTACGAGCAGTACTTC.